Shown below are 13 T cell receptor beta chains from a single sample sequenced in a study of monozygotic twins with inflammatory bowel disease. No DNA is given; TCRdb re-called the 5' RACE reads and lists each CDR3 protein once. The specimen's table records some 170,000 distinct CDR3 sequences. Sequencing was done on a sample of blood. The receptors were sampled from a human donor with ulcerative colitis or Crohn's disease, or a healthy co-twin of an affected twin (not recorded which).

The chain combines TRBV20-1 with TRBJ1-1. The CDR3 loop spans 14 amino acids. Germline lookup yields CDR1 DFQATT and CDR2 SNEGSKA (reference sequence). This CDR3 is CSARLRGSKAEAFF.

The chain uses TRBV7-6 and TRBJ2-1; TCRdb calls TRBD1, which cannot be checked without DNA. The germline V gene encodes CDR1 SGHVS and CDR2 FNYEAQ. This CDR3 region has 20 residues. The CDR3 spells CASSLVGTGGFGLSYNEQFF.

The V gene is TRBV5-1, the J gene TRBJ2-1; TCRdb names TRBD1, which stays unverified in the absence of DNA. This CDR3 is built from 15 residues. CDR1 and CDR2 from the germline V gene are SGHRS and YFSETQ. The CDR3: CASSLGGQTYNEQFF.

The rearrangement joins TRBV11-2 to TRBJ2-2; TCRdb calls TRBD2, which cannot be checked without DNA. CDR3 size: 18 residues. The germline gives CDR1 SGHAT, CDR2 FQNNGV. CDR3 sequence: CASSLVGRGRGNTGELFF.

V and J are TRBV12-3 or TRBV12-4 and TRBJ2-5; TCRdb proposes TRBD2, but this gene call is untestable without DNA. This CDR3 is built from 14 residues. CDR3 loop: CASSQQAGEETQYF.

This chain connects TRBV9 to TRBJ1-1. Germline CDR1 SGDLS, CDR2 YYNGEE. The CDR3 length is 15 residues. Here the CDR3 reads CASSIGGFMNTEAFF.

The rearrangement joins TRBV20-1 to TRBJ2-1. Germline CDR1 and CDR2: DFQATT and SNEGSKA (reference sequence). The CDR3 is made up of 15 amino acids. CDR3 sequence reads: CSARDTSASYNEQFF.

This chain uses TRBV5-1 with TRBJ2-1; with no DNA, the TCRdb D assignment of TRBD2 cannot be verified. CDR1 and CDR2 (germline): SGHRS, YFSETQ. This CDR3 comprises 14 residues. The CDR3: CASSSGGGSNEQFF.

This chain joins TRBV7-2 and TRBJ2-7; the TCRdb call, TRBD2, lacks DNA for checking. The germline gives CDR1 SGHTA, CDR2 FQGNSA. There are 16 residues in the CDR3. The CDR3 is CASSPQSGGDNYEQYF.

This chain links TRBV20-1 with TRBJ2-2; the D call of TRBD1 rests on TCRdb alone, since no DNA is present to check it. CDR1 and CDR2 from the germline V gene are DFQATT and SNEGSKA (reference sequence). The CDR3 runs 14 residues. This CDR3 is CSAGDRGRTGELFF.

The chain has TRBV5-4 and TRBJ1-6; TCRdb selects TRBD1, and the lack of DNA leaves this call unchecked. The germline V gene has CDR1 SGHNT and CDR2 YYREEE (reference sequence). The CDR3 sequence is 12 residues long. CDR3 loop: CASSLLGQVVHF.

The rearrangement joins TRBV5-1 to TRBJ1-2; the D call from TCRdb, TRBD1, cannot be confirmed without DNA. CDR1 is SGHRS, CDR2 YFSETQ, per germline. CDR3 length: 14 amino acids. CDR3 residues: CASSSYRGDYGYTF.

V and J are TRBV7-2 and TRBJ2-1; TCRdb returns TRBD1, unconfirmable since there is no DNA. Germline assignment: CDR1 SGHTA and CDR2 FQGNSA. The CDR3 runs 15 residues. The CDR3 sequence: CASSPGTVYYNEQFF.